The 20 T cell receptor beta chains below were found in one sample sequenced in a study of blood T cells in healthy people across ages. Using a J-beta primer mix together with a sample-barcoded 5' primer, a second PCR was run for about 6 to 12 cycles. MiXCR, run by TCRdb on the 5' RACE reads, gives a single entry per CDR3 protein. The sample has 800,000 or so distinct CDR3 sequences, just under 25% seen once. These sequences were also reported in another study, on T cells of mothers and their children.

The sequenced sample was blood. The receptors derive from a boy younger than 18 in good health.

CDR3 residues: CSVEDRAAGEVDEQFF. As DNA, the CDR3 is TGCAGCGTTGAAGATCGCGCAGCGGGAGAGGTCGATGAGCAGTTCTTC. The V and J genes are TRBV29-1 and TRBJ2-1, with 8 bases fitting TRBD2. The V segment lost 0 bases and the J segment 8 bases; nucleotides outside the gene matches: 12. The CDR3 contains 16 residues. Germline assignment: CDR1 SQVTM and CDR2 ANQGSEA.

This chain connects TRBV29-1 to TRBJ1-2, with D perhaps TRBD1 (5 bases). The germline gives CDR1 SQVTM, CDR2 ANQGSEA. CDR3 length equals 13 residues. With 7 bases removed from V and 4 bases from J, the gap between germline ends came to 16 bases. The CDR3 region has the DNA TGCAGCGGTCAAGCAGGGCCAGGCTATGGCTACACCTTC. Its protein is CSGQAGPGYGYTF. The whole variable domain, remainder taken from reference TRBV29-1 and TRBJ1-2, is SAVISQKPSRDICQRGTSLTIQCQVDSQVTMMFWYRQQPGQSLTLIATANQGSEATYESGFVIDKFPISRPNLTFSTLTVSNMSPEDSSIYLCSGQAGPGYGYTFGSGTRLTVV.

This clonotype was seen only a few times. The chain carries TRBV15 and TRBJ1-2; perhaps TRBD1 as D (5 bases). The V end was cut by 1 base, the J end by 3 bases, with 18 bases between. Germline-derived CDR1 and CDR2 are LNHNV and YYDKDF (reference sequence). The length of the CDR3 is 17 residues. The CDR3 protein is CATSRGDLRQGYYGYTF. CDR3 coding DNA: TGTGCCACCAGCAGAGGGGACTTAAGGCAAGGGTACTATGGCTACACCTTC.

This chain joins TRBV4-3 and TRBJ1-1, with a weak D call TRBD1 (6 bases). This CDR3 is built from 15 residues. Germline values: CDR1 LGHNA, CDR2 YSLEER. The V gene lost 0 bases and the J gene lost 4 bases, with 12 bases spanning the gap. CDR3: CASSQDTGMGTEAFF. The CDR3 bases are TGCGCCAGCAGCCAAGATACAGGGATGGGCACTGAAGCTTTCTTT.

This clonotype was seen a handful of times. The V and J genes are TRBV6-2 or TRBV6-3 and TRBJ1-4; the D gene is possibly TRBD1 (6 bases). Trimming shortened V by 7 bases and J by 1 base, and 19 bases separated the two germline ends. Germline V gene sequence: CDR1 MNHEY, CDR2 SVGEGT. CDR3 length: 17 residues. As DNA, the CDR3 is TGTGCCAGCACCCCTTGGGACACCAAAAAAACTAATGAAAAACTGTTTTTT. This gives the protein CASTPWDTKKTNEKLFF.

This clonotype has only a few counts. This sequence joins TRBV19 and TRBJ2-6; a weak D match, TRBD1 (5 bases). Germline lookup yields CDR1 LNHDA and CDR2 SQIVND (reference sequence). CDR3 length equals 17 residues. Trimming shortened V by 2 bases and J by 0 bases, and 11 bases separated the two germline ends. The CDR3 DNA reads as TGTGCCAGTAGTATATTCCAGGGAAGCTCTGGGGCCAACGTCCTGACTTTC. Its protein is CASSIFQGSSGANVLTF.

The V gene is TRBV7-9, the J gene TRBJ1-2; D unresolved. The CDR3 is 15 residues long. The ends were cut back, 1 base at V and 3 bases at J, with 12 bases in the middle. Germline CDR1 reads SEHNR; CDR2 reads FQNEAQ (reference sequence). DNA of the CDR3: TGTGCCAGCAGCTTAGAGTCCCTGTTGGACTATGGCTACACCTTC. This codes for CASSLESLLDYGYTF.

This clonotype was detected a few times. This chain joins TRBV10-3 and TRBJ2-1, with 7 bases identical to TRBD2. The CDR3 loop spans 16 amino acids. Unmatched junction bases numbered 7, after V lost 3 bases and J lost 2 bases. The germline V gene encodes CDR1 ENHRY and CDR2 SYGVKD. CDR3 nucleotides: TGTGCCATCAGTGAACCTATAGCGGGCGCCTACAATGAGCAGTTCTTC. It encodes CAISEPIAGAYNEQFF.

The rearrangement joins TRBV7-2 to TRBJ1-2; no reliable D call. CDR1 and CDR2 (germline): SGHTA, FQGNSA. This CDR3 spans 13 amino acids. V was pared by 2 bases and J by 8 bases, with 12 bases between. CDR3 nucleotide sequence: TGTGCCAGCAGCTTATTACGCGGGAACGGCTACACCTTC. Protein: CASSLLRGNGYTF.

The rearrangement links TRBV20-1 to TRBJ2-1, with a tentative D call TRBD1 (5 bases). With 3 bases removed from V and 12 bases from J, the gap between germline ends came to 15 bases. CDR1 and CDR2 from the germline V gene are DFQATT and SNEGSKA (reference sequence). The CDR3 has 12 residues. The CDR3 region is CSARAPGAGQFF. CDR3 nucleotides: TGCAGTGCTAGGGCCCCTGGGGCCGGGCAGTTCTTC.

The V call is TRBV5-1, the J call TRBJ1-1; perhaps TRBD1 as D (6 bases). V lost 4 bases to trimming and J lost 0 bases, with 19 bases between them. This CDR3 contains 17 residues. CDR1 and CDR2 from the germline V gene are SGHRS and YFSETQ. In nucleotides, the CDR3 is TGCGCCAGCAGCCAGGGGATGGGGCTAGCTCTGAACACTGAAGCTTTCTTT. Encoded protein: CASSQGMGLALNTEAFF.

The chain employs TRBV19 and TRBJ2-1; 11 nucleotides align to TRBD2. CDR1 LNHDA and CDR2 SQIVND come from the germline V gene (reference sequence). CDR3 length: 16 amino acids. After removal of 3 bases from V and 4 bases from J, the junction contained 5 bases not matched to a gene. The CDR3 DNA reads TGTGCCAGTAGTATGGAACTAGCGGGAGTGTACAATGAGCAGTTCTTC. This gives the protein CASSMELAGVYNEQFF.

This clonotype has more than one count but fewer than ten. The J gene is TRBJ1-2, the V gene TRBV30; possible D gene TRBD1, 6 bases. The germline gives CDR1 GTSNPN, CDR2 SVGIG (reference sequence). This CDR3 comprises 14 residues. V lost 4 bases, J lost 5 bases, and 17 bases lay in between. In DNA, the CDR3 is TGTGCCTGGATCTCGGGGGCTTCCGATTATGGCTACACCTTC. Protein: CAWISGASDYGYTF.

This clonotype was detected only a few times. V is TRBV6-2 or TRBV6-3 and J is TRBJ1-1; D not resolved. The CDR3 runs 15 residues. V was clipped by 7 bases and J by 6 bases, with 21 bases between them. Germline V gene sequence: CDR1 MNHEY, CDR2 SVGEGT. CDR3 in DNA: TGTGCCAGCAACCCCACAGACGTGAATCCAGCTGAAGCTTTCTTT. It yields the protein CASNPTDVNPAEAFF.

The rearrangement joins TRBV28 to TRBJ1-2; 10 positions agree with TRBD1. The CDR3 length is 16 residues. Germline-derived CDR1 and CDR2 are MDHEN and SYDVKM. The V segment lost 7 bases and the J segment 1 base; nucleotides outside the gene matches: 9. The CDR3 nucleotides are TGTGCCAGCACCCTGGGACAGGGGCGCCTTAACTATGGCTACACCTTC. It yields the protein CASTLGQGRLNYGYTF.

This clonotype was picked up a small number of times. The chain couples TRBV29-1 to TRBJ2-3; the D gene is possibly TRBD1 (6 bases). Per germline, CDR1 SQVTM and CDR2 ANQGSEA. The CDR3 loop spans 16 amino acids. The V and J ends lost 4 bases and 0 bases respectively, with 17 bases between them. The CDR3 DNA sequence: TGCAGCGTTGCCGGGGACACCCAGATGAGCACAGATACGCAGTATTTT. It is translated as CSVAGDTQMSTDTQYF.

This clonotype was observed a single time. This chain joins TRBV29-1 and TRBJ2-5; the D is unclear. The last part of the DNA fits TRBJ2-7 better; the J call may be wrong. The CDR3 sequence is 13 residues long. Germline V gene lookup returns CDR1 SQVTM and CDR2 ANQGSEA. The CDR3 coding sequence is TGCAGCGTTGAATACGGTAAGGCCTACGAGCAGTACTTC. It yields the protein CSVEYGKAYEQYF.

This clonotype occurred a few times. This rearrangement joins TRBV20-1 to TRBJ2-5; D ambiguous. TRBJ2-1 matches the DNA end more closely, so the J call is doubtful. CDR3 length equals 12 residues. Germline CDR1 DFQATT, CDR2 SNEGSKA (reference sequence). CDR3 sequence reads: CSARGQFHEQFF. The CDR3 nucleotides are TGCAGTGCTAGAGGGCAGTTTCATGAGCAGTTCTTC.

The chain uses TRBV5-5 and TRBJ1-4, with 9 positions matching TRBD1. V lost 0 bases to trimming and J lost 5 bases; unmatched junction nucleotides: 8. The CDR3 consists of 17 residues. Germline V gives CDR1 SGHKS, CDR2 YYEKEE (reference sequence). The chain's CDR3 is CASSLAPTGGGNEKLFF. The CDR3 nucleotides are TGTGCCAGCAGCTTGGCCCCGACAGGGGGTGGGAATGAAAAACTGTTTTTT.

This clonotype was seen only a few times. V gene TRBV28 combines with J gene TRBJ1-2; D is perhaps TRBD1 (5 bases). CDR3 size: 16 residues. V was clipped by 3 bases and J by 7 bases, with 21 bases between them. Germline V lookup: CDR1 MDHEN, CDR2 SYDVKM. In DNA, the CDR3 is TGTGCCAGCAGTTTCGATCTCGTGTCTGGTAGGGGTGGCTACACCTTC. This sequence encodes CASSFDLVSGRGGYTF.